The 8 T cell receptor beta chains below come from one sample, sequenced in a study of T cells and copy number aberrations in small-cell lung cancer. Profiled with immunoSEQ multiplex PCR; TCRdb holds only in-frame clones, not every one. This sample has about 6,600 clones, with roughly three quarters found just once. Sequenced material: normal tissue next to the tumor. These receptors all stem from a woman aged 70 to 79 with small cell lung cancer. Some clones in this sample may be carry-over from other donors' samples.

The chain is built from TRBV11-1 and TRBJ2-5, with D hard to call. Trimming pared 4 bases from V and 5 bases from J, leaving 8 bases between. The germline V gene encodes CDR1 SGHAT and CDR2 FQDESV (reference sequence). CDR3 length equals 12 residues. The CDR3 DNA follows: TGTGCCAGCAGCTCCCGGCTGGAGACCCAGTACTTC. Translation: CASSSRLETQYF. Using reference TRBV11-1 and TRBJ2-5 for the parts outside the CDR3, the full variable domain is EAEVAQSPRYKITEKSQAVAFWCDPISGHATLYWYRQILGQGPELLVQFQDESVVDDSQLPKDRFSAERLKGVDSTLKIQPAELGDSAMYLCASSSRLETQYFGPGTRLLVL.

The J gene is TRBJ1-5, the V gene TRBV7-2; 9 bases line up with TRBD1. V was pared by 5 bases and J by 6 bases, with 14 bases of the junction left unmatched. There are 17 residues in the CDR3. The V gene's germline CDR1 is SGHTA and CDR2 FQGNSA. CDR3 bases: TGTGCCAGCAGCGTAGGGGGTACAGGGGGCTTAAGTCAGCCCCAGCATTTT. Translated, it gives CASSVGGTGGLSQPQHF.

The chain joins TRBV7-6 to TRBJ2-7; maybe TRBD1 (6 bases). The germline gives CDR1 SGHVS, CDR2 FNYEAQ. CDR3 size: 14 residues. V dropped 0 bases and J dropped 5 bases, with 11 bases sitting between them. The CDR3: CASSLANRAHEQYF. The CDR3, as DNA: TGTGCCAGCAGCTTAGCCAACAGGGCCCACGAGCAGTACTTC.

This clone has just a few counts. The V and J genes are TRBV7-9 and TRBJ2-1; TRBD2 matches 10 bases. The junction had 1 base not matched to a gene; V was cut back by 1 base and J by 4 bases. Germline V lookup: CDR1 SEHNR, CDR2 FQNEAQ (reference sequence). This CDR3 has 15 amino acids. In DNA form, the CDR3 reads TGTGCCAGCAGCTTAGGGACTAGCGGATACAATGAGCAGTTCTTC. The encoded protein is CASSLGTSGYNEQFF. The complete variable domain, with remaining parts taken from reference TRBV7-9 and TRBJ2-1, reads DTGVSQNPRHKITKRGQNVTFRCDPISEHNRLYWYRQTLGQGPEFLTYFQNEAQLEKSRLLSDRFSAERPKGSFSTLEIQRTEQGDSAMYLCASSLGTSGYNEQFFGPGTRLTVL.

The chain carries TRBV29-1 and TRBJ2-7; tentative D call: TRBD2 (5 bases). CDR3 length: 11 amino acids. Per the germline V gene, CDR1 is SQVTM and CDR2 is ANQGSEA. Trimming pared 3 bases from V and 5 bases from J, leaving 8 bases between. CDR3 sequence: CSVEAGNEQYF. CDR3 nucleotide sequence: TGCAGCGTTGAGGCCGGGAACGAGCAGTACTTC.

This sequence joins TRBV28 and TRBJ1-3; a possible D gene is TRBD1 (5 bases). V was cut by 4 bases and J by 3 bases, with 13 bases left in between. Germline loops: CDR1 MDHEN, CDR2 SYDVKM. The CDR3 is 15 amino acids. The CDR3 bases are TGTGCCAGCAGTTCGGAGCAGGGCATTGGAAACACCATATATTTT. This codes for CASSSEQGIGNTIYF.

This clone turned up a few times. V usage is TRBV5-4 and J usage is TRBJ2-3; the D call may be TRBD1 or TRBD2 (5 bases each). CDR1 and CDR2 from the germline V gene are SGHNT and YYREEE (reference sequence). V lost 4 bases and J 0 bases, leaving 9 bases between the germline ends. This CDR3 contains 14 residues. CDR3 protein: CASSRDLSTDTQYF. For the CDR3, the DNA is TGTGCCAGCAGCCGGGACCTAAGCACAGATACGCAGTATTTT. Full variable domain (outside the CDR3, taken from reference TRBV5-4 and TRBJ2-3): ETGVTQSPTHLIKTRGQQVTLRCSSQSGHNTVSWYQQALGQGPQFIFQYYREEENGRGNFPPRFSGLQFPNYSSELNVNALELDDSALYLCASSRDLSTDTQYFGPGTRLTVL.

The chain uses TRBV11-3 and TRBJ2-4, with TRBD1 identical over 10 bases. J gave up 9 bases and V 5 bases, and 13 bases lay outside the gene matches. Germline CDR1 SGHNT, CDR2 YENEEA. The CDR3 is 16 amino acids. CDR3: CASSPGGTGDLSIQYF. CDR3 DNA: TGTGCCAGCAGCCCAGGCGGGACAGGGGATTTAAGCATTCAGTACTTC.